This note documents a single T cell receptor beta chain sequence. Its target is unknown. CDR3 length equals 14 residues. Germline V gives CDR1 MNHNS, CDR2 SASEGT. V lost 2 bases and J lost 7, with 15 bases in between. This entry belongs to a study of Ad26.COV2.S vaccination and SARS-CoV-2 variants. Findings and caveats of the study: An underestimation of total T cell responses may have resulted from the TCR breadth and depth analyses.

Treatment of the sample: roughly 18 received Ad26.COV2.S at low or high dose, single or two shots; roughly five received placebo; per-sample allocation not given. Material that was analyzed had been drawn on day 63 after the first vaccine or placebo injection. Only in-frame clones appear in the TCRdb table, and some are missing; sequencing was by immunoSEQ multiplex PCR. Seen here are fewer than 900,000 clones, 89% observed once, and the top ten hold about 1.5%. The chain combines TRBV6-1 with TRBJ2-7; D might be TRBD2 (6 bases). The source material was peripheral blood, sampled in a trial of Ad26.COV2.S vaccine versus placebo. This TCR was sampled from a person between 18 and 59 years old who received the Ad26.COV2.S COVID-19 vaccine or a placebo. CDR3 in amino acids: CASSESPWGREQYF. The CDR3 DNA sequence: TGTGCCAGCAGTGAATCCCCCTGGGGGAGGGAGCAGTACTTC.